This entry concerns a single T cell receptor beta chain. The method was immunoSEQ multiplex PCR; TCRdb's version includes in-frame clones alone and lacks a portion of them. The repertoire holds 750 to 1,000 clones, with about 83% as singletons. Every patient's tumor was robustly positive for Merkel cell polyomavirus Large T antigen on immunohistochemistry. Unmatched junction bases numbered 9, after V lost 5 bases and J lost 9 bases. This CDR3 spans 15 amino acids. Germline V gene lookup returns CDR1 SGHTA and CDR2 FQGNSA. This specimen comes from a study of tumor-infiltrating T cells and Merkel cell polyomavirus. Findings of the study overall: MCC-specific survival improved with roughly 1.8-20% versus about 0-0.14% intratumoral KLL-specific T cells.

This sequence originates from a man in his 60s with Merkel cell carcinoma. The sample comprised Merkel cell polyomavirus peptide tetramer+ CD8+ T cells sorted from blood. The J gene is TRBJ1-6, the V gene TRBV7-2; TRBD1 aligns across 8 bases. For the CDR3, the DNA is TGTGCCAGCAGCGTAACCGGGACAGGTGGTTCACCCCTCCACTTT. Encoded protein: CASSVTGTGGSPLHF. The whole variable domain, remainder taken from reference TRBV7-2 and TRBJ1-6, is GAGVSQSPSNKVTEKGKDVELRCDPISGHTALYWYRQSLGQGLEFLIYFQGNSAPDKSGLPSDRFSAERTGGSVSTLTIQRTQQEDSAVYLCASSVTGTGGSPLHFGNGTRLTVT.